This TCR beta chain was recovered during a study of T cells expressing NK-cell markers. Study summary: From sorted CD3+CD56+NKG2C+, CD3+CD56+NKG2C- and CD3+CD56-NKG2C+ T cells came the TCR beta repertoires. Study-level results: These clonotypes, the leaders elsewhere, also led the CD3+CD56-NKG2C+ fraction in a few donors. Of the CD8+ T cells in more than five donors, about 1.0-7.0% belonged to dominant NKG2C+ clonotypes.

In the case of this clonotype: Antigen unknown.

A 5'RACE template switching approach incorporating UMIs was used to make TCR beta cDNA. Each CDR3 protein gets one entry in TCRdb, which reprocessed the 5' RACE reads and gives no DNA. Here the sample table reports some 410,000 distinct CDR3 sequences. Germline CDR1 and CDR2: DFQATT and SNEGSKA (reference sequence). This CDR3 has 12 residues. The material sequenced was blood T cells: a sorted CD56 or NKG2C T cell subset, CD4+ or CD8+ T cells, or bulk PBMC T cells (not recorded which). The chain links TRBV20-1 to TRBJ2-7; the TCRdb D gene call, TRBD1, has no DNA to confirm it. This sequence was found in a woman aged 18 to 75 in good health. The CDR3 reads CSENGRGYEQYF.